These 29 T cell receptor beta chains share one sample of origin, sequenced in a study of blood T cell repertoires in COVID-19. TCRdb keeps only in-frame clones here, not all; method: immunoSEQ multiplex PCR. The sample has 100,000 to 150,000 clones; approximately 91% are singletons. Sequenced input: peripheral blood. The receptors derive from an elderly woman with acute or convalescent COVID-19.

The chain joins TRBV14 to TRBJ2-7, with TRBD2 matching 8 bases. There are 15 residues in the CDR3. Germline CDR1 SGHDN, CDR2 FVKESK. Trimming at V came to 0 bases and at J to 3 bases, leaving 4 bases not matched to a gene. This chain's CDR3 is CASSQDPGLVYEQYF. DNA of the CDR3: TGTGCCAGCAGCCAAGATCCGGGACTAGTCTACGAGCAGTACTTC.

The V gene is TRBV6-5, the J gene TRBJ2-3; 10 bases align to TRBD1. V lost 5 bases and J lost 4; bases outside the gene matches: 6. The CDR3 totals 15 residues. Looked up from germline, CDR1 is MNHEY and CDR2 is SVGAGI. CDR3 DNA: TGTGCCAGCAGTACAGACAGGGGGCTTTCAGATACGCAGTATTTT. Encoded protein: CASSTDRGLSDTQYF.

V is TRBV6-4 and J is TRBJ2-3, with 11 bases identical to TRBD2. From germline, CDR1 is MRHNA and CDR2 SNTAGT. The CDR3 is 14 amino acids. Germline trimming cut 8 bases from V and 3 bases from J; bases unmatched to any gene: 4. CDR3 nucleotide sequence: TGTGCCAGCTCCACTAGCGGGAGTACAGATACGCAGTATTTT. Translated: CASSTSGSTDTQYF.

This sequence joins TRBV10-2 and TRBJ1-5, with TRBD1 matching over 10 bases. The ends lost 3 bases at V and 11 bases at J; junction bases unmatched: 7. In germline, CDR1 is WSHSY, CDR2 SAAADI. CDR3 length equals 14 residues. CDR3 nucleotide sequence: TGCGCCAGCAGTGAAGGGACAGGGGAAGGAACCCAGCATTTT. This translates into CASSEGTGEGTQHF.

The rearrangement links TRBV19 to TRBJ2-3; tentative D call: TRBD2 (5 bases). The CDR3 has 15 amino acids. The germline V and J ends were trimmed by 3 bases and 4 bases, with 14 bases remaining between them. CDR1 and CDR2 from the germline V gene are LNHDA and SQIVND (reference sequence). The CDR3 sequence: CASSIAAGGPDTQYF. CDR3 DNA sequence: TGTGCCAGTAGTATCGCGGCGGGTGGACCAGATACGCAGTATTTT.

V usage is TRBV4-3 and J usage is TRBJ2-3, with TRBD1 matching over 8 bases. Germline trimming cut 3 bases from V and 5 bases from J; bases unmatched to any gene: 4. The CDR3 has 14 amino acids. Germline CDR1 reads LGHNA; CDR2 reads YSLEER. This CDR3 is CASSQGGTGDTQYF. The CDR3 DNA reads TGCGCCAGCAGCCAGGGCGGGACAGGAGATACGCAGTATTTT.

The rearrangement links TRBV10-3 to TRBJ1-1; D possibly corresponds to TRBD1 (5 bases). Looked up from germline, CDR1 is ENHRY and CDR2 is SYGVKD. V gave up 3 bases and J gave up 0 bases, with 8 bases separating them. The CDR3 contains 14 residues. The CDR3 coding sequence is TGTGCCATCAGTGATAGGGGAATGAACACTGAAGCTTTCTTT. Translation gives CAISDRGMNTEAFF.

This sequence joins TRBV5-1 and TRBJ2-7; TRBD1 matches at 11 bases. Germline V gene lookup returns CDR1 SGHRS and CDR2 YFSETQ. This CDR3 has 15 amino acids. V lost 3 bases and J lost 0; bases outside the gene matches: 2. In DNA form, the CDR3 reads TGCGCCAGCAGCTCCGGGACAGGGGGCTCCTACGAGCAGTACTTC. It translates to CASSSGTGGSYEQYF.

The chain recombines TRBV6-5 with TRBJ1-2; TRBD1 matches at 10 bases. CDR3 length: 14 amino acids. The trim removed 5 bases at V and 4 bases at J, leaving 4 bases unmatched. The V gene's germline CDR1 is MNHEY and CDR2 SVGAGI. The CDR3 DNA is TGTGCCAGCAGTATGCGGACAGGGGGCTATGGCTACACCTTC. Protein sequence: CASSMRTGGYGYTF.

Points on this clone: This CDR3 is also generated by other DNA sequences in the sample. The gene calls are TRBV6-2 or TRBV6-3 and TRBJ1-1; D perhaps matches TRBD1 (5 bases). The CDR3 totals 12 residues. V was pared by 9 bases and J by 1 base, with 9 bases between. The germline CDR1 and CDR2 sequences are MNHEY and SVGEGT. CDR3 in amino acids: CASSDRNTEAFF. Written as DNA, the CDR3 is TGTGCCAGTAGTGACAGGAACACTGAAGCTTTCTTT.

V gene TRBV7-2 combines with J gene TRBJ2-1, with TRBD2 as a possible D gene (5 bases). The CDR3 is 15 residues long. V was pared by 4 bases and J by 0 bases, with 10 bases between. Looked up from germline, CDR1 is SGHTA and CDR2 is FQGNSA. CDR3: CASSWTGYSYNEQFF. Here the CDR3 DNA reads TGTGCCAGCAGCTGGACTGGCTACTCCTACAATGAGCAGTTCTTC.

This sequence joins TRBV29-1 and TRBJ2-5, with D maybe TRBD2 (7 bases). This CDR3 comprises 13 residues. CDR1 and CDR2 (germline): SQVTM, ANQGSEA. The V gene lost 7 bases and the J gene lost 5 bases, with 17 bases spanning the gap. The CDR3 nucleotides are TGCAGCGCCTTGGGAGGGGGACGGGAGACCCAGTACTTC. It encodes CSALGGGRETQYF.

This sequence joins TRBV23-1 and TRBJ2-7; TRBD1 aligns across 8 bases. TRBV23-1 is an open reading frame, and its role is uncertain. This CDR3 has 17 amino acids. V lost 0 bases and J lost 0; bases outside the gene matches: 7. The CDR3 sequence: CASSQSCDRGPSYEQYF. The DNA for the CDR3 is TGCGCCAGCAGTCAATCTTGTGACAGGGGCCCCTCCTACGAGCAGTACTTC.

The CDR3 sequence: CASRDRRSTEAFF. The CDR3 DNA follows: TGTGCCAGCAGGGACAGACGGAGCACTGAAGCTTTCTTT. The chain recombines TRBV27 with TRBJ1-1; D may be TRBD1 (6 bases). The CDR3 is 13 amino acids. V was cut by 6 bases and J by 4 bases, with 12 bases left in between. Germline V gene sequence: CDR1 MNHEY, CDR2 SMNVEV (reference sequence).

DNA of the CDR3: TGCGCCAGCCGTTACTTCCAGGGGAATACGCAGTATTTT. Translation gives CASRYFQGNTQYF. The chain carries TRBV5-1 and TRBJ2-3; D perhaps matches TRBD1 (6 bases). CDR3 length: 13 amino acids. Trimming shortened V by 7 bases and J by 7 bases, and 16 bases separated the two germline ends. In germline, CDR1 is SGHRS, CDR2 YFSETQ.

The genes are TRBV27 and TRBJ1-5; D is possibly TRBD1 (5 bases). Trimming cost V 1 base and J 2 bases, with 9 bases left between them. CDR1 and CDR2 from the germline V gene are MNHEY and SMNVEV (reference sequence). The CDR3 sequence is 15 residues long. CDR3 sequence (DNA): TGTGCCAGCAGTTTATTCGCCAGGGGCAATCAGCCCCAGCATTTT. It is translated as CASSLFARGNQPQHF.

This chain connects TRBV19 to TRBJ1-2; D possibly corresponds to TRBD1 (5 bases). The CDR3 runs 13 residues. Trimming left V 3 bases short and J 0 bases short, with 5 bases between. Germline CDR1 is LNHDA and CDR2 is SQIVND (reference sequence). The CDR3 sequence is CASSMTANYGYTF. As DNA, the CDR3 is TGTGCCAGTAGTATGACAGCTAACTATGGCTACACCTTC.

This chain uses TRBV5-1 with TRBJ2-7; 10 bases line up with TRBD1. J lost 0 bases, V lost 6 bases, and 9 bases had no gene match. CDR1 and CDR2 from the germline V gene are SGHRS and YFSETQ. This CDR3 region has 16 residues. CDR3 region: CASTVGDRGSSYEQYF. As DNA, the CDR3 is TGCGCCAGCACCGTTGGGGACAGGGGCAGCTCCTACGAGCAGTACTTC.

The rearrangement joins TRBV6-6 to TRBJ2-5, with TRBD1 matching 8 bases. CDR3 length: 16 residues. V lost 0 bases, J lost 5 bases, and 8 bases stayed unmatched. Looked up from germline, CDR1 is MNHNY and CDR2 is SVGAGI (reference sequence). The DNA for the CDR3 is TGTGCCAGCAGTTACTCTGGCAGGGGGCGCGGGGAGACCCAGTACTTC. This gives the protein CASSYSGRGRGETQYF.

The J gene is TRBJ2-7, the V gene TRBV7-8; 10 bases line up with TRBD1. Germline V gives CDR1 SGHVS, CDR2 FQNEAQ. The J segment lost 2 bases and the V segment lost 1 base, leaving 2 bases of the junction unmatched. There are 15 residues in the CDR3. The DNA for the CDR3 is TGTGCCAGCAGCTTAGGAGGACAGGGGGCCTACGAGCAGTACTTC. Translated: CASSLGGQGAYEQYF.

J is TRBJ2-1 and V is TRBV5-1; 9 bases align to TRBD2. The ends lost 0 bases at V and 8 bases at J; junction bases unmatched: 6. The CDR3 is 15 amino acids. Germline V lookup: CDR1 SGHRS, CDR2 YFSETQ. The CDR3 spells CASSLAGLASDEQFF. CDR3 sequence (DNA): TGCGCCAGCAGCTTGGCCGGACTAGCGAGCGATGAGCAGTTCTTC.

This chain joins TRBV19 and TRBJ1-2, with D unresolved. Looked up from germline, CDR1 is LNHDA and CDR2 is SQIVND (reference sequence). The CDR3 is 10 residues long. Trimming took 3 bases from V and 10 from J, leaving 6 bases between them. CDR3 bases: TGTGCCAGTAGTATTTCCCTCTACACCTTC. It codes for CASSISLYTF.

The rearrangement uses TRBV27 and TRBJ2-5, with a weak D call TRBD2 (6 bases). Germline assignment: CDR1 MNHEY and CDR2 SMNVEV (reference sequence). The CDR3 runs to 14 residues. V was shortened by 3 bases and J by 4 bases, with 12 bases between the two germline ends. The CDR3 DNA reads as TGTGCCAGCAGTTTTGGACGGCGGGGAGAGACCCAGTACTTC. Translated: CASSFGRRGETQYF.

The V call is TRBV6-4, the J call TRBJ1-2; tentatively, D is TRBD1 (6 bases). The V gene's germline CDR1 is MRHNA and CDR2 SNTAGT. The V gene lost 5 bases and the J gene lost 4 bases, with 14 bases spanning the gap. The CDR3 contains 14 residues. As DNA, the CDR3 is TGTGCCAGCAGTCCTCAGGGGTCAATCTATGGCTACACCTTC. Amino acids: CASSPQGSIYGYTF.

CDR3 nucleotides: TGTGCCAGCAGTTCTAACGACAGGGGGTATGGCTACACCTTC. This gives the protein CASSSNDRGYGYTF. The V and J genes are TRBV2 and TRBJ1-2; TRBD1 agrees at 9 bases. CDR3 length equals 14 residues. The trim removed 5 bases at V and 5 bases at J, leaving 6 bases unmatched. The germline CDR1 and CDR2 sequences are SNHLY and FYNNEI.

This sequence joins TRBV3-1 (or the pseudogene TRBV3-2) and TRBJ1-2; 9 nucleotides line up with TRBD1. Germline CDR1 LGHDT, CDR2 YNNKEL (reference sequence). This CDR3 region has 16 residues. V gave up 2 bases and J gave up 3 bases; unmatched junction bases: 7. The DNA for the CDR3 is TGTGCCAGCAGCCAACCCGGGACAGGGACTCACTATGGCTACACCTTC. Amino acids: CASSQPGTGTHYGYTF.

This clone was seen only once. This sequence joins TRBV18 and TRBJ2-6; D not resolved. The V and J ends lost 3 bases and 2 bases respectively, with 5 bases between them. The CDR3 loop spans 14 amino acids. Germline V gene data show CDR1 as KGHSH and CDR2 as LQKENI. The CDR3 sequence is CASSPPAGANVLTF. In nucleotides, the CDR3 is TGTGCCAGCTCACCCCCAGCTGGGGCCAACGTCCTGACTTTC.

This CDR3 reads CATSHGTQSGELFF. For the CDR3, the DNA is TGTGCCACCAGTCATGGGACTCAATCCGGGGAGCTGTTTTTT. The chain has TRBV24-1 and TRBJ2-2; D possibly corresponds to TRBD2 (6 bases). The CDR3 contains 14 residues. CDR1 KGHDR and CDR2 SFDVKD come from the germline V gene. Trimming removed 6 bases from V and 6 bases from J, with 13 bases in between.

This chain links TRBV24-1 with TRBJ2-7, with TRBD1 matching over 10 bases. V dropped 12 bases and J dropped 3; count of bases not matched to a gene: 4. CDR3 length: 12 amino acids. Germline V gene data show CDR1 as KGHDR and CDR2 as SFDVKD. The CDR3 DNA follows: TGTGCCCCTAGGACAGGGGGCTACGAGCAGTACTTC. This translates into CAPRTGGYEQYF.